Included here is one T cell receptor beta chain sequence, with context. What it binds is unknown. Data came from immunoSEQ multiplex PCR; TCRdb stores just in-frame clones and leaves some out. The data contain roughly 200,000 clones, approximately 92% of them singletons. The record originates from a study of T cell responses to AZD1222 COVID-19 vaccine. Overall study findings and caveats: There were vaccine-associated CD4 TCRs across spike, dominant at 160-218 and 743-854.

Source: peripheral blood, taken on day 0 of AZD1222 vaccination. This sequence was found in an adult in good health.

The CDR3 DNA is TGTGCCAGCAGCTATATCGACAGGGACTCCTACGAGCAGTACTTC. Protein sequence: CASSYIDRDSYEQYF. The genes are TRBV7-9 and TRBJ2-7, with 7 bases identical to TRBD1. This CDR3 contains 15 residues. Germline CDR1 SEHNR, CDR2 FQNEAQ (reference sequence). V was pared by 4 bases and J by 0 bases, with 6 bases of the junction left unmatched. The full variable domain, with the rest looked up from reference TRBV7-9 and TRBJ2-7, is DTGVSQNPRHKITKRGQNVTFRCDPISEHNRLYWYRQTLGQGPEFLTYFQNEAQLEKSRLLSDRFSAERPKGSFSTLEIQRTEQGDSAMYLCASSYIDRDSYEQYFGPGTRLTVT.